Listed below are T cell receptor beta chains from one sample, sequenced in a study of regulatory T cells in long-lasting Graves disease. TCRdb used MiXCR to reprocess the multiplex PCR reads, holding one entry per CDR3 protein. The sample carries approximately 500,000 distinct CDR3 sequences, 20% to 25% recorded once. This specimen was peripheral blood mononuclear cells (PBMCs), taken when the disease was refractory, from a patient treated with antithyroid drugs. The receptor source for this set is a female donor with Graves disease. CDR3s include the opening cysteine and the closing phenylalanine or tryptophan. D genes are given only for firm matches. Part of the rows lack a size; the others show once, few, many or a class for expanded clones.

J gene,clone size,V gene,D gene,CDR3 protein,CDR3 DNA
TRBJ1-2,.,TRBV18,.,CASSPSDGYGYTF,TGTGCCAGCTCACCAAGTGACGGCTATGGCTACACCTTC
TRBJ2-5,many,TRBV24-1,.,CATSDKTTGTWGETQYF,TGTGCCACCAGTGACAAGACGACAGGTACCTGGGGGGAGACCCAGTACTTC
TRBJ2-7,few,TRBV11-1,TRBD2,CASSLTGVLAGASSYEQYF,TGTGCCAGCAGCTTGACGGGGGTCCTAGCGGGAGCAAGTTCCTACGAGCAGTACTTC
TRBJ1-5,.,TRBV9,TRBD1,CASSLTGGADQPQHF,TGTGCCAGCAGCTTAACAGGGGGCGCGGATCAGCCCCAGCATTTT
TRBJ2-2,many,TRBV12-3/TRBV12-4,TRBD2,CASSLKTSGGNTGELFF,TGTGCCAGCAGTTTAAAGACTAGCGGGGGAAACACCGGGGAGCTGTTTTTT
TRBJ2-7,few,TRBV4-3,.,CASSQDLRTSEAYEQYF,TGCGCCAGCAGCCAAGATCTAAGGACTTCGGAAGCCTACGAGCAGTACTTC
TRBJ2-6,few,TRBV5-1,.,CASSLSGLSSGANVLTF,TGCGCCAGCAGCTTGAGCGGGTTAAGCTCTGGGGCCAACGTCCTGACTTTC
TRBJ2-7,few,TRBV13,TRBD2,CASSLASGGTYEQYF,TGTGCCAGCAGCTTAGCTAGCGGGGGGACCTACGAGCAGTACTTC
TRBJ2-5,many,TRBV20-1,.,CSARDFEETQYF,TGCAGTGCTAGAGATTTTGAAGAGACCCAGTACTTC
TRBJ1-6,.,TRBV19,TRBD1,CASSRGTGSLLRKNSPLHF,TGTGCCAGTAGTAGAGGGACAGGGTCCCTTCTTCGCAAAAATTCACCCCTCCACTTT
TRBJ2-7,many,TRBV6-1,.,CASTFKAPTRVGSYEQYF,TGTGCCAGCACCTTTAAGGCCCCCACCCGGGTAGGGTCCTACGAGCAGTACTTC
TRBJ2-1,.,TRBV24-1,.,CATSDPQGRPMVDNEQFF,TGTGCCACCAGTGATCCCCAGGGGCGGCCTATGGTGGACAATGAGCAGTTCTTC
TRBJ1-2,many,TRBV6-5,.,CASSYSDTTYGYTF,TGTGCCAGCAGTTACTCTGACACAACCTATGGCTACACCTTC
TRBJ1-1,.,TRBV28,TRBD1,CASRPDRGATEAFF,TGTGCCAGCAGACCGGACAGGGGGGCCACTGAAGCTTTCTTT
TRBJ2-7,many,TRBV6-1,.,CASSEIRGYEQYF,TGTGCCAGCAGTGAAATCAGGGGATACGAGCAGTACTTC
TRBJ2-2,.,TRBV29-1,TRBD2,CSVEKESGRVNTGELFF,TGCAGCGTTGAAAAGGAAAGCGGGAGGGTGAACACCGGGGAGCTGTTTTTT
TRBJ1-5,few,TRBV12-3/TRBV12-4,.,CASSLGLRRGFFGNQPQHF,TGTGCCAGCAGTCTAGGGCTCAGGAGGGGTTTCTTCGGCAATCAGCCCCAGCATTTT
TRBJ2-5,.,TRBV5-1,.,CASRVAGPQETQYF,TGCGCCAGCAGAGTAGCCGGCCCCCAAGAGACCCAGTACTTC
TRBJ1-4,many,TRBV7-9,.,CASSSHRLDATNEKLFF,TGTGCCAGCAGCTCCCACCGTCTGGATGCAACTAATGAAAAACTGTTTTTT
TRBJ2-1,few,TRBV7-2,.,CASSLGDRGGKFF,TGTGCCAGCAGCTTAGGGGATAGGGGTGGCAAATTCTTC
TRBJ1-5,.,TRBV27,.,CASSLTTDQPQHF,TGTGCCAGCAGTTTAACGACAGATCAGCCCCAGCATTTT
TRBJ1-1,many,TRBV2,TRBD1,CASIPGDRATEAFF,TGTGCCAGCATTCCTGGGGACAGGGCCACTGAAGCTTTCTTT
TRBJ1-2,many,TRBV28,TRBD1,CASSSEDRVRGYTF,TGTGCCAGCAGTTCAGAAGACAGGGTCCGTGGCTACACCTTC
TRBJ1-6,.,TRBV6-2/TRBV6-3,.,CASSSRSRDNSPLHF,TGTGCCAGCAGTTCAAGGTCCCGAGATAATTCACCCCTCCACTTT
TRBJ2-5,many,TRBV28,.,CASRPPVQETQYF,TGTGCCAGCAGGCCGCCAGTACAAGAGACCCAGTACTTC
TRBJ2-5,many,TRBV2,TRBD1,CASMRTGGQTQYF,TGTGCCAGCATGCGGACAGGAGGACAGACCCAGTACTTC
TRBJ2-5,once,TRBV4-2,TRBD1,CASSPGQGWETQYF,TGTGCCAGCAGCCCCGGACAGGGTTGGGAGACCCAGTACTTC
TRBJ2-2,.,TRBV20-1,.,CSASPGNRPGELFF,TGCAGTGCTAGCCCCGGAAATCGGCCCGGGGAGCTGTTTTTT
TRBJ1-2,many,TRBV12-3/TRBV12-4,TRBD1,CATQTRTGGNYGYTF,TGTGCCACCCAGACCCGGACAGGGGGTAACTATGGCTACACCTTC
TRBJ2-2,.,TRBV15,TRBD2,CATSKGLADANTGELFF,TGTGCCACCAGCAAGGGACTAGCGGACGCGAACACCGGGGAGCTGTTTTTT
TRBJ1-6,.,TRBV19,.,CASSIAAREIYNSPLHF,TGTGCCAGTAGTATCGCGGCCAGGGAAATCTATAATTCACCCCTCCACTTT
TRBJ1-1,few,TRBV15,.,CATSRDRQGELSFF,TGTGCCACCAGCAGAGATAGACAAGGGGAATTGTCTTTCTTT
TRBJ2-5,many,TRBV29-1,TRBD1,CSVVWTGQGETQYF,TGCAGCGTTGTTTGGACAGGGCAAGGAGAGACCCAGTACTTC
TRBJ1-5,many,TRBV6-1,.,CASSRTSFSNQPQHF,TGTGCCAGCAGTCGGACATCCTTTAGCAATCAGCCCCAGCATTTT
TRBJ1-6,.,TRBV10-3,.,CAIREQAPNSPLHF,TGTGCCATCAGGGAGCAAGCGCCGAATTCACCCCTCCACTTT
TRBJ1-1,few,TRBV29-1,.,CSDGLNTEAFF,TGCAGCGACGGGCTGAACACTGAAGCTTTCTTT
TRBJ1-1,many,TRBV28,.,CASSLRLWGAEAFF,TGTGCCAGCAGTTTAAGGCTTTGGGGTGCTGAAGCTTTCTTT
TRBJ2-7,.,TRBV5-1,TRBD1,CASSWVTGWEQYF,TGCGCCAGCAGCTGGGTGACAGGGTGGGAGCAGTACTTC
TRBJ1-4,.,TRBV7-9,.,CASSDSGTLLFF,TGTGCCAGCAGCGACTCCGGGACACTTCTGTTTTTT
TRBJ2-7,many,TRBV12-3/TRBV12-4,.,CASSFSIAYEQYF,TGTGCCAGCAGTTTCAGTATAGCCTACGAGCAGTACTTC
TRBJ2-7,.,TRBV3-1,TRBD2,CASSQEGTSGYEQYF,TGTGCCAGCAGCCAAGAAGGGACTAGCGGCTACGAGCAGTACTTC
TRBJ1-4,.,TRBV7-2,TRBD1,CASSLYSGTGFTPPYEELFF,TGTGCCAGCAGCTTATATTCCGGGACAGGCTTTACTCCCCCCTATGAAGAACTGTTTTTT
TRBJ2-7,many,TRBV27,.,CASSLGGTPRWEQYF,TGTGCCAGCAGCCTAGGAGGGACTCCGAGGTGGGAGCAGTACTTC
TRBJ1-2,many,TRBV28,TRBD1,CASSLDRDRVYGYTF,TGTGCCAGCAGTTTAGACCGGGACAGGGTCTATGGCTACACCTTC
TRBJ1-2,many,TRBV2,.,CASSEGAYGYTF,TGTGCCAGCAGTGAGGGAGCTTATGGCTACACCTTC
TRBJ2-2,.,TRBV19,.,CASSTKRRLGGNTGELFF,TGTGCCAGTAGTACCAAACGCCGTCTAGGGGGGAACACCGGGGAGCTGTTTTTT
TRBJ2-3,few,TRBV11-2,.,CASSLELASTDTQYF,TGTGCCAGCAGCTTAGAACTAGCTAGCACAGATACGCAGTATTTT
TRBJ2-5,many,TRBV6-1,.,CASSGRGVQETQYF,TGTGCCAGCAGTGGGAGAGGGGTCCAAGAGACCCAGTACTTC